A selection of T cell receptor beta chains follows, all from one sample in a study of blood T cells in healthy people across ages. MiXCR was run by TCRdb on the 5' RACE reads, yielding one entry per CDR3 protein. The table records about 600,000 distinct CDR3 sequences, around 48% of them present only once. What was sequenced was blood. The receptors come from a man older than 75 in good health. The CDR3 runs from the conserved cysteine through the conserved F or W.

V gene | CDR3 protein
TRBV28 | CASSSTSGYTF
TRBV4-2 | CASSPTSGHSTDTQYF
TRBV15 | CATSRDSYNEQYF
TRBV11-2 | CASSPGRWGRGPSGRVYNEQFF
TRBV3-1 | CASSQVSRGRWEQYF
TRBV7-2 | CASSPPGLAATVEYF
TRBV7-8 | CASRSNPGTANTGELFF
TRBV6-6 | CASSYGTGMSSYEQYF
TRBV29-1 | CSVVPLGSMNTEAFF
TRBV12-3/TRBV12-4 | CASSPRGGWDEQFF
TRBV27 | CASSLEGRLDEQFF
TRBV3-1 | CASSQGLAAYNEQYF
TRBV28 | CASSLLRGPYEQYF
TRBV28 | CASSLPGTYYEQYF
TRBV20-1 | CSARGGTGSNGYTF
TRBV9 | CASSVLRAGANVLTF
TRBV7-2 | CASSLALGRVLETQYF
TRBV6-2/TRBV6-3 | CASIRSGANVLTF